This TCR beta chain was obtained from a study of vaccination and CD4 T cells after COVID-19. Overall study results and limits: Researchers report that a median about 89% of reactive clones in convalescent patients surfaced only post-vaccination.

Worth noting for this clonotype: Its antigen is unidentified.

MiXCR, applied by TCRdb to the PCR reads, yields one record per CDR3 protein. The data show about 20,000 distinct CDR3 sequences, with approximately 62% seen just once and about 1.1% held by the top ten. This TCR was sampled from a human donor who had recovered from COVID-19. The source was CD4+ T cells from blood, collected after SARS-CoV-2 vaccination.

This chain's CDR3 is CASSYRGVGEKLFF. CDR3 coding DNA: TGTGCCAGCAGTTACAGGGGCGTAGGGGAAAAACTGTTTTTT. The rearrangement joins TRBV6-5 to TRBJ1-4, with D tentatively TRBD1 (5 bases). V was cut by 2 bases and J by 8 bases, with 12 bases left in between. Germline V gene sequence: CDR1 MNHEY, CDR2 SVGAGI. The CDR3 is 14 residues long.